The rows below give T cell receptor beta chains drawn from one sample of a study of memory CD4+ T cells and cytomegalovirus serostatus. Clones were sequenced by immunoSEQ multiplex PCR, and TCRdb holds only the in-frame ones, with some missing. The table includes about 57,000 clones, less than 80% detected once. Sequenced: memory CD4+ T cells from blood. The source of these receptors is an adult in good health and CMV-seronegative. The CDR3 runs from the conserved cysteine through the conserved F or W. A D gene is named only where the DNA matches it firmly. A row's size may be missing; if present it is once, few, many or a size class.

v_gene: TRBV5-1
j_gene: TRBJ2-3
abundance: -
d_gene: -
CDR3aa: CASSSSYSGTRTDTQYF
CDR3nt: TGCGCCAGCAGCTCCTCCTATTCCGGGACTCGCACAGATACGCAGTATTTT

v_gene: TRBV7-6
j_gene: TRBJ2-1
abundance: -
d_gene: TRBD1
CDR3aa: CASSLVGTGVYNEQFF
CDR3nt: TGTGCCAGCAGCTTAGTTGGGACAGGGGTCTACAATGAGCAGTTCTTC

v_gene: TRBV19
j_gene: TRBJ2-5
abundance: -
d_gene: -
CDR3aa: CASGLWETQYF
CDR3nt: TGTGCCAGTGGCCTATGGGAGACCCAGTACTTC

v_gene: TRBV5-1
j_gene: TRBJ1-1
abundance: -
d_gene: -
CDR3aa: CASSPGLGDTEAFF
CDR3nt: TGCGCCAGCAGCCCGGGGCTCGGGGACACTGAAGCTTTCTTT

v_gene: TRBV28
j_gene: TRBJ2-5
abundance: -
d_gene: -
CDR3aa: CASSLKETQYF
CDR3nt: TGTGCCAGCAGTTTAAAAGAGACCCAGTACTTC

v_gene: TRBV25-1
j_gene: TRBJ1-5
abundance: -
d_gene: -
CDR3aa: CASSGWGNQPQHF
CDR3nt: TGTGCCAGCAGTGGTTGGGGCAATCAGCCCCAGCATTTT

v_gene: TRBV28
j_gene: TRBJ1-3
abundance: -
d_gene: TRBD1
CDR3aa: CASSPPRQGGNTIYF
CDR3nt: TGTGCCAGCAGTCCCCCGCGACAGGGAGGAAACACCATATATTTT

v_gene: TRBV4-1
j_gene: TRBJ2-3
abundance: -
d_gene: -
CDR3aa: CASSQPGATSTDTQYF
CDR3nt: TGCGCCAGCAGCCAACCCGGGGCGACTAGCACAGATACGCAGTATTTT

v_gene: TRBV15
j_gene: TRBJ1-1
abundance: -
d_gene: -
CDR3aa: CATSRDLGRMDTEAFF
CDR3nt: TGTGCCACCAGCAGAGATCTGGGGCGGATGGACACTGAAGCTTTCTTT

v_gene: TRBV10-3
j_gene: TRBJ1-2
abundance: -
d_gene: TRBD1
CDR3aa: CATKQGDYGYTF
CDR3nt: TGTGCCACCAAACAGGGGGACTATGGCTACACCTTC

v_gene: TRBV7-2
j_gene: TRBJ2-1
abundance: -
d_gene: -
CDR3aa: CASSFGRVGAVEQFF
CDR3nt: TGTGCCAGCAGCTTTGGCCGGGTAGGGGCGGTTGAGCAGTTCTTC

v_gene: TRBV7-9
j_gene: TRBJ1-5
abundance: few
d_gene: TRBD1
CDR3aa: CASSFSAGTGLGPQHF
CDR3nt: TGTGCCAGCAGCTTTTCCGCCGGGACAGGTTTGGGGCCCCAGCATTTT

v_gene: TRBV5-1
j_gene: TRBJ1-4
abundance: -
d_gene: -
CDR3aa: CASSLVGDPNEKLFF
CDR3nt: TGCGCCAGCAGCTTGGTGGGGGATCCTAATGAAAAACTGTTTTTT

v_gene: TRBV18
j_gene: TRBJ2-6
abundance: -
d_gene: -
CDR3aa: CASSPRTGLSGANVLTF
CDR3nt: TGTGCCAGCTCACCAAGGACGGGACTTTCTGGGGCCAACGTCCTGACTTTC

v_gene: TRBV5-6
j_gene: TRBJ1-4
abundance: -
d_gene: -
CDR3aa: CASSSGGPKLFF
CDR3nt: TGTGCCAGCAGCTCTGGTGGGCCAAAACTGTTTTTT

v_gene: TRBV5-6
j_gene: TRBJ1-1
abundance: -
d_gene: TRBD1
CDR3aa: CASSRRDRGINTEAFF
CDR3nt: TGTGCCAGCAGCCGAAGGGACAGGGGAATTAACACTGAAGCTTTCTTT

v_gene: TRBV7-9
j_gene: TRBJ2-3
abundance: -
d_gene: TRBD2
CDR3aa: CASSFLREVDTQYF
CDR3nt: TGTGCCAGCAGCTTTTTGCGGGAGGTCGATACGCAGTATTTT

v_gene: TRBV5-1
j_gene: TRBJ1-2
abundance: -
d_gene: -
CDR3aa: CASSLDPGGKTNYGYTF
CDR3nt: TGCGCCAGCAGCTTGGATCCGGGGGGAAAAACCAACTATGGCTACACCTTC

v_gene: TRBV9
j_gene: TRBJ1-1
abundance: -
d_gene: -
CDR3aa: CASSVVTEAFF
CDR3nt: TGTGCCAGCAGCGTAGTCACTGAAGCTTTCTTT

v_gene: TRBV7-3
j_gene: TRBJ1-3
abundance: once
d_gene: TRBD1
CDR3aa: CASSLGSGQGDTIYF
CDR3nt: TGTGCCAGCAGCTTAGGGTCGGGACAGGGAGACACCATATATTTT

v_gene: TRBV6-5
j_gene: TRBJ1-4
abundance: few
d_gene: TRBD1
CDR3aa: CASSSQGIGSEKLFF
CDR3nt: TGTGCCAGCAGTTCACAGGGGATCGGTTCTGAAAAACTGTTTTTT

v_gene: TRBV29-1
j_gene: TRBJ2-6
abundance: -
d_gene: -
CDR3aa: CSVARDTDSGANVLTF
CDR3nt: TGCAGCGTTGCCCGGGACACCGACTCTGGGGCCAACGTCCTGACTTTC

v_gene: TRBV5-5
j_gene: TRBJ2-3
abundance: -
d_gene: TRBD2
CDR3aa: CASSLWTSGGAGRTQYF
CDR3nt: TGTGCCAGCAGCCTATGGACTAGCGGGGGGGCTGGACGCACGCAGTATTTT

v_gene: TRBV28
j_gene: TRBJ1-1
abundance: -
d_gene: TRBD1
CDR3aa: CASSRPGTANTEAFF
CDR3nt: TGTGCCAGCAGCCGACCCGGGACAGCTAACACTGAAGCTTTCTTT

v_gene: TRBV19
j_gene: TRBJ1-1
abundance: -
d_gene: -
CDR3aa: CASSMRTEAFF
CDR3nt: TGTGCCAGTAGTATGAGAACTGAAGCTTTCTTT

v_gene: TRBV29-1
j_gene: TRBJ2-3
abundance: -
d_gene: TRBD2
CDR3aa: CSVLTSWGTDTQYF
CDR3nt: TGCAGCGTACTGACTAGCTGGGGCACAGATACGCAGTATTTT

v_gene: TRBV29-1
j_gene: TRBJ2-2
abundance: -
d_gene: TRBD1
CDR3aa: CSVQGQGRNGELFF
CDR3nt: TGCAGCGTGCAGGGACAGGGGCGGAACGGGGAGCTGTTTTTT

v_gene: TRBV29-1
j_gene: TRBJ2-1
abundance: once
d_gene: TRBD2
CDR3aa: CSVMGTREGNEQFF
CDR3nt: TGCAGCGTCATGGGGACCAGGGAGGGAAATGAGCAGTTCTTC

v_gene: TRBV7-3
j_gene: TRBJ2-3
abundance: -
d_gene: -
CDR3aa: CASSPSGSTDTQYF
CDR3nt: TGTGCCAGCAGCCCCAGCGGCAGCACAGATACGCAGTATTTT

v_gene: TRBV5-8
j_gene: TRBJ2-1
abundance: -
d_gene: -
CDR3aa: CASSRRDSYNEQFF
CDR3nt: TGTGCCAGCAGTAGGCGGGATAGCTACAATGAGCAGTTCTTC

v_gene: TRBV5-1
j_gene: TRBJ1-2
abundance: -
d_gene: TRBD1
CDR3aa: CASTNGQGEGYGYTF
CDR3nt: TGCGCCAGCACCAACGGACAGGGGGAGGGCTATGGCTACACCTTC

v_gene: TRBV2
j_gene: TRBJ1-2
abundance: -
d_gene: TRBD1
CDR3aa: CASSEGQGQGYTF
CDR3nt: TGTGCCAGCAGTGAAGGACAGGGCCAGGGCTACACCTTC

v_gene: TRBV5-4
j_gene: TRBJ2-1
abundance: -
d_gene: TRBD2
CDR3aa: CASSLGTSSYNEQFF
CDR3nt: TGTGCCAGCAGCTTAGGGACTAGCTCCTACAATGAGCAGTTCTTC

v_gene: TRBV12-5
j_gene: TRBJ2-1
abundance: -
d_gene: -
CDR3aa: CASLLAGEQFF
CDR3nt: TGTGCTAGTCTGCTGGCGGGTGAGCAGTTCTTC

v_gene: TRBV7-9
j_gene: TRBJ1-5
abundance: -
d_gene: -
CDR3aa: CASSFQASNQPQHF
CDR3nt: TGTGCCAGCAGCTTCCAGGCCAGCAATCAGCCCCAGCATTTT

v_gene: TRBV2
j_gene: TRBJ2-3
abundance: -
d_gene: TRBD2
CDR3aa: CASMMTSGFTDTQYF
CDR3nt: TGTGCCAGCATGATGACTAGCGGGTTCACAGATACGCAGTATTTT